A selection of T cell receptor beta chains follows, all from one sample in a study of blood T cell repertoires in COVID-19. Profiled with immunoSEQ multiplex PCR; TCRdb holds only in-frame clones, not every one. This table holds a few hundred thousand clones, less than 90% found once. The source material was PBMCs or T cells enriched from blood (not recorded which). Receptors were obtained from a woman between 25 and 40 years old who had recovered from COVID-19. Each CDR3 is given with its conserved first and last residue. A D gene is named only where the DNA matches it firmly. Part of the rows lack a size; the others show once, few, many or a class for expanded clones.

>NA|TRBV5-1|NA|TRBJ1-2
CASSFEGDGLSNYGYTF
TGCGCCAGCAGCTTTGAGGGGGACGGTCTTTCTAACTATGGCTACACCTTC
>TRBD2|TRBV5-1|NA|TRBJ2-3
CASSGLAGTDTQYF
TGCGCCAGCAGCGGACTAGCGGGCACAGATACGCAGTATTTT
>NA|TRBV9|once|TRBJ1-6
CASSVAGGYNSPLHF
TGTGCCAGCAGCGTAGCGGGGGGTTATAATTCACCCCTCCACTTT
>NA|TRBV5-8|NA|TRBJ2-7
CASSLGAARFDEQYF
TGTGCCAGCAGCTTGGGCGCTGCGCGTTTCGACGAGCAGTACTTC
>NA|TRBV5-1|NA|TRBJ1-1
CASSRTEQGEAFF
TGCGCCAGCAGCAGGACAGAGCAGGGTGAAGCTTTCTTT
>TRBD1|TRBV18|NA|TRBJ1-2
CASSSTGQTIGYTF
TGTGCCAGCTCATCCACGGGACAGACTATTGGCTACACCTTC
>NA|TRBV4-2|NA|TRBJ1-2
CASSQDPTGPYQSYGYTF
TGTGCCAGCAGCCAAGACCCTACAGGGCCCTACCAAAGCTATGGCTACACCTTC
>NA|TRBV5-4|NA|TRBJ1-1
CASRPLGGGTEAFF
TGTGCCAGCAGGCCCTTGGGGGGAGGCACTGAAGCTTTCTTT
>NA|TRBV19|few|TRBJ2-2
CASTPTGSSGELFF
TGTGCCAGTACCCCCACAGGGAGTTCCGGGGAGCTGTTTTTT
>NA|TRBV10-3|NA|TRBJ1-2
CAISAVSDYGYTF
TGTGCCATCAGTGCCGTGAGCGACTATGGCTACACCTTC
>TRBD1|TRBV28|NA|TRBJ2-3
CASSPPGQSTDTQYF
TGTGCCAGCAGTCCCCCGGGACAGAGCACAGATACGCAGTATTTT
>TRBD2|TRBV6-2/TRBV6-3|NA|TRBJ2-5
CASSYGTSGSKTQYF
TGTGCCAGCAGTTACGGGACTAGCGGGAGCAAGACCCAGTACTTC
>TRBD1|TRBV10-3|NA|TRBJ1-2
CAIARTTGELYGYTF
TGTGCCATCGCTCGGACGACAGGGGAGCTATATGGCTACACCTTC
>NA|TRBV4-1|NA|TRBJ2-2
CASSQEIGNVNTGELFF
TGCGCCAGCAGCCAAGAGATCGGGAACGTGAACACCGGGGAGCTGTTTTTT
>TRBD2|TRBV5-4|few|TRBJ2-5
CASSPGTSGSGETQYF
TGTGCCAGCAGCCCCGGGACTAGCGGGAGTGGAGAGACCCAGTACTTC
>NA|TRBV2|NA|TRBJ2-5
CASSEASASQETQYF
TGTGCCAGCAGTGAGGCTAGCGCTTCACAAGAGACCCAGTACTTC
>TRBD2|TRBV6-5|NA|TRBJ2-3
CASEGLAGVDTQYF
TGTGCCAGCGAGGGACTAGCGGGAGTGGATACGCAGTATTTT
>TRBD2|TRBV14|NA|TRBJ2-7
CASSQEVETSLSYEQYF
TGTGCCAGCAGCCAAGAAGTGGAGACTAGCCTCTCCTACGAGCAGTACTTC
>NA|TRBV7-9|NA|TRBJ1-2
CASSLRVGGPASANYGYTF
TGTGCCAGCAGCTTACGCGTCGGAGGTCCGGCAAGTGCTAACTATGGCTACACCTTC
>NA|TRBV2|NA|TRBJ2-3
CASSEFGTDTQYF
TGTGCCAGCAGTGAGTTCGGCACAGATACGCAGTATTTT
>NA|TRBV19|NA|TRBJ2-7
CASSGGLDGAYEQYF
TGTGCCAGTAGTGGGGGCCTGGACGGAGCATACGAGCAGTACTTC
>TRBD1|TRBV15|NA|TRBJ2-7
CATSSHIRDRSYEQYF
TGTGCCACCAGCAGTCATATCCGGGACAGGTCCTACGAGCAGTACTTC
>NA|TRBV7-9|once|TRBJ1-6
CASSAQNLNSPLHF
TGTGCCAGCAGCGCACAGAATCTTAATTCACCCCTCCACTTT
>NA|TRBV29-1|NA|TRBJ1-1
CSVENSLNTEAFF
TGCAGCGTTGAGAACAGTTTGAACACTGAAGCTTTCTTT
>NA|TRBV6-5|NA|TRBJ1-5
CASRGPNQPQHF
TGTGCCAGCAGGGGCCCCAATCAGCCCCAGCATTTT
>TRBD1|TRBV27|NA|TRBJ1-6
CASCPGTDYNSPLHF
TGTGCCAGCTGCCCCGGGACAGACTATAATTCACCCCTCCACTTT
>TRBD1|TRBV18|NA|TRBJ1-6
CASSPNRQGSYNSPLHF
TGTGCCAGCTCACCGAACCGACAGGGCTCCTATAATTCACCCCTCCACTTT
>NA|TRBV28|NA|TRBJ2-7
CATTPVTRTGEQYF
TGTGCCACCACCCCTGTAACTAGAACGGGCGAGCAGTACTTC
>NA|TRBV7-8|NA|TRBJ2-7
CASSLLGAGENEQYF
TGTGCCAGCAGCTTACTTGGGGCAGGGGAGAACGAGCAGTACTTC
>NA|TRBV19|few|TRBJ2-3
CASSIMATQYF
TGTGCCAGTAGTATTATGGCCACGCAGTATTTT
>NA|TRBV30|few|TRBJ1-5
CAWSKGLGQPQHF
TGTGCCTGGAGTAAGGGGTTGGGTCAGCCCCAGCATTTT
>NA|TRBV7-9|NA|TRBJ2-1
CASSARSNEQFF
TGTGCCAGCAGCGCTAGGTCGAATGAGCAGTTCTTC
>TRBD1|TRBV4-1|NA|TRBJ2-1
CASSHLRDRPYNERFF
TGCGCCAGCAGCCACCTGAGGGACAGGCCGTACAATGAGCGGTTCTTC
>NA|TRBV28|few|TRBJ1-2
CASKEGGSWYGYTF
TGTGCCAGCAAGGAGGGCGGGTCCTGGTATGGCTACACCTTC
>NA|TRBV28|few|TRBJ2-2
CASSLAGEGNTGELFF
TGTGCCAGCAGTTTAGCAGGAGAGGGGAACACCGGGGAGCTGTTTTTT
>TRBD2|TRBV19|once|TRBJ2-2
CASSIEQVAGTNTGELFF
TGTGCCAGTAGTATAGAACAAGTAGCGGGGACGAACACCGGGGAGCTGTTTTTT
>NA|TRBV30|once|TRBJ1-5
CAWSGQENQPQHF
TGTGCCTGGAGTGGACAAGAGAATCAGCCCCAGCATTTT
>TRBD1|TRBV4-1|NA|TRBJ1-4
CASSQASTGGAGNRFF
TGCGCCAGCAGCCAAGCCTCGACAGGGGGCGCGGGGAATAGGTTTTTT
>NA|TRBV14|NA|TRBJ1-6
CASSQDRGYYNSPLHF
TGTGCCAGCAGCCAAGACAGGGGTTACTATAATTCACCCCTCCACTTT
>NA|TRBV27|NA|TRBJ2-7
CASSLYTGSSSYEQYF
TGTGCCAGCAGTTTATATACCGGGAGTAGCTCCTACGAGCAGTACTTC
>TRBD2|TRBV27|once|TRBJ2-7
CASSSLAGDYEQYF
TGTGCCAGCAGTTCACTAGCGGGAGACTACGAGCAGTACTTC
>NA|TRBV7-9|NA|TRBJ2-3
CASSLDSDTQYF
TGTGCCAGCAGCTTAGATAGCGATACGCAGTATTTT
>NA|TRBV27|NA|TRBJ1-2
CASSYRSTNYGYTF
TGTGCCAGCAGTTACAGGTCTACTAACTATGGCTACACCTTC
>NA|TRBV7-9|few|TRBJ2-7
CASSLASPGTYEQYF
TGTGCCAGCAGCTTAGCGTCGCCGGGAACCTACGAGCAGTACTTC
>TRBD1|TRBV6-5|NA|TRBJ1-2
CASREGAANYGYTF
TGTGCCAGCAGGGAGGGGGCAGCTAACTATGGCTACACCTTC